These 17 T cell receptor beta chains were sequenced from one sample in a study of blood T cell repertoires in COVID-19. Generated by immunoSEQ multiplex PCR, the TCRdb table keeps only in-frame clones and is missing some. The table shows fewer than 350,000 clones, with around 81% occurring only once. Material: peripheral blood. These TCRs come from a woman aged 55-70 years with active or convalescent COVID-19.

This chain joins TRBV6-5 and TRBJ2-2; D is ambiguous. The germline V and J ends were trimmed by 7 bases and 1 base, with 10 bases remaining between them. The CDR3 contains 14 residues. CDR1 is MNHEY, CDR2 SVGAGI, per germline. This chain's CDR3 is CASKVRLNTGELFF. The CDR3 bases are TGTGCCAGCAAGGTCAGGTTGAACACCGGGGAGCTGTTTTTT.

The chain joins TRBV18 to TRBJ1-1; no reliable D call. Germline V gene sequence: CDR1 KGHSH, CDR2 LQKENI. The CDR3 covers 15 residues. V was cut by 2 bases and J by 2 bases, with 12 bases left in between. The CDR3 DNA sequence: TGTGCCAGCTCACCAGGCGTTGACAAAAACACTGAAGCTTTCTTT. It is translated as CASSPGVDKNTEAFF.

The rearrangement uses TRBV5-5 and TRBJ1-2; D possibly corresponds to TRBD1 (5 bases). The V gene's germline CDR1 is SGHKS and CDR2 YYEKEE (reference sequence). This CDR3 spans 13 amino acids. The V and J ends lost 6 bases and 10 bases respectively, with 19 bases between them. The CDR3 loop is CASTPDGGLDYTF. The CDR3 DNA is TGTGCCAGCACCCCGGACGGGGGTCTTGACTACACCTTC. Using reference TRBV5-5 and TRBJ1-2 for the parts outside the CDR3, the full variable domain is DAGVTQSPTHLIKTRGQQVTLRCSPISGHKSVSWYQQVLGQGPQFIFQYYEKEERGRGNFPDRFSARQFPNYSSELNVNALLLGDSALYLCASTPDGGLDYTFGSGTRLTVV.

V gene TRBV7-6 combines with J gene TRBJ1-5; D is uncertain. The V end lost 3 bases, the J end lost 4 bases, and 7 bases lay between the germline ends. This CDR3 has 13 amino acids. Germline values: CDR1 SGHVS, CDR2 FNYEAQ. This CDR3 reads CASSLGENQPQHF. CDR3 bases: TGTGCCAGCAGCTTGGGAGAAAATCAGCCCCAGCATTTT.

This chain joins TRBV29-1 and TRBJ1-2; D gene ambiguous. V lost 3 bases and J lost 6, with 5 bases in between. Germline values: CDR1 SQVTM, CDR2 ANQGSEA. CDR3 length: 10 residues. The CDR3 is CSVEGNGYTF. The CDR3, as DNA: TGCAGCGTTGAGGGCAATGGCTACACCTTC.

V usage is TRBV12-5 and J usage is TRBJ2-2; 7 bases line up with TRBD1. The J segment lost 1 base and the V segment lost 1 base, leaving 6 bases of the junction unmatched. This CDR3 contains 17 residues. CDR1 is LGHNT, CDR2 FRNRAP, per germline. DNA for the CDR3: TGTGCTAGTGGTTTGGCAACCGGGACAGAGAACACCGGGGAGCTGTTTTTT. Translating gives CASGLATGTENTGELFF.

The V gene is TRBV12-5, the J gene TRBJ1-2, with a tentative D call TRBD1 (5 bases). Trimming took 1 base from V and 1 from J, leaving 10 bases between them. CDR3 size: 15 residues. Germline V gives CDR1 LGHNT, CDR2 FRNRAP. The CDR3 DNA follows: TGTGCTAGTGGTTTGGCCCTCAGGGTTAACTATGGCTACACCTTC. This codes for CASGLALRVNYGYTF.

The chain combines TRBV5-4 with TRBJ2-2; a possible D gene is TRBD2 (5 bases). V was pared by 7 bases and J by 1 base, with 11 bases between. The CDR3 contains 14 residues. Germline loops: CDR1 SGHNT, CDR2 YYREEE (reference sequence). CDR3 nucleotide sequence: TGTGCCAGCGAATCCGAGGGGAACACCGGGGAGCTGTTTTTT. It is translated as CASESEGNTGELFF.

The J gene is TRBJ2-3, the V gene TRBV7-9; 7 positions agree with TRBD2. V shed 5 bases and J 0 bases; nucleotides not matched to a gene: 11. There are 17 residues in the CDR3. In germline, CDR1 is SEHNR, CDR2 FQNEAQ (reference sequence). In nucleotides, the CDR3 is TGTGCCAGCAGCCCTCCGCTAGCGGCGACTAGCACAGATACGCAGTATTTT. Translated: CASSPPLAATSTDTQYF. The variable domain in full, completed from reference TRBV7-9 and TRBJ2-3, reads DTGVSQNPRHKITKRGQNVTFRCDPISEHNRLYWYRQTLGQGPEFLTYFQNEAQLEKSRLLSDRFSAERPKGSFSTLEIQRTEQGDSAMYLCASSPPLAATSTDTQYFGPGTRLTVL.

This chain connects TRBV11-3 to TRBJ2-1; TRBD1 matches at 9 bases. V gave up 6 bases and J gave up 7 bases; unmatched junction bases: 10. Germline CDR1 SGHNT, CDR2 YENEEA. This CDR3 has 15 amino acids. The CDR3 loop reads CASRGGGQGGNEQFF. The CDR3 DNA reads as TGTGCCAGCAGGGGTGGGGGACAGGGAGGGAATGAGCAGTTCTTC.

CDR3 in DNA: TGTGCCTGGAGTTTTACAGGGGGCTTCGGCAATGAGCAGTTCTTC. Encoded protein: CAWSFTGGFGNEQFF. This chain links TRBV30 with TRBJ2-1, with 9 bases that match TRBD1. Germline V gives CDR1 GTSNPN, CDR2 SVGIG (reference sequence). This CDR3 region has 15 residues. V shed 2 bases and J 6 bases; nucleotides not matched to a gene: 8.

The V and J genes are TRBV6-2 or TRBV6-3 and TRBJ2-7, with 7 bases matching TRBD1. The CDR3 extends over 15 amino acids. Germline lookup yields CDR1 MNHEY and CDR2 SVGEGT. The ends lost 5 bases at V and 2 bases at J; junction bases unmatched: 9. In DNA form, the CDR3 reads TGTGCCAGCAGTACTATAATGGGACAGCCCTACGAGCAGTACTTC. Protein product: CASSTIMGQPYEQYF.

This sequence joins TRBV18 and TRBJ1-2, with a tentative D call TRBD1 (6 bases). Germline loops: CDR1 KGHSH, CDR2 LQKENI. The CDR3 sequence is 15 residues long. V was trimmed by 1 base and J by 7 bases, leaving 16 bases between them. The CDR3 nucleotides read TGTGCCAGCTCACCACTACAGGGCCGTGAGGGTGGCTACACCTTC. Translated, it gives CASSPLQGREGGYTF.

The chain couples TRBV5-1 to TRBJ2-1; a possible D gene is TRBD1 (6 bases). Germline V gene sequence: CDR1 SGHRS, CDR2 YFSETQ. The CDR3 spans 15 residues. V shed 2 bases and J shed 5 bases, with 14 bases lying between them. The chain's CDR3 is CASSLNRERDNEQFF. CDR3 DNA: TGCGCCAGCAGCTTAAACAGGGAAAGGGACAATGAGCAGTTCTTC.

This clone has only a few counts. The chain recombines TRBV6-2 or TRBV6-3 with TRBJ2-2; D perhaps matches TRBD2 (6 bases). This CDR3 contains 15 residues. CDR1 and CDR2 (germline): MNHEY, SVGEGT. The V and J ends lost 6 bases and 1 base respectively, with 12 bases between them. Here the CDR3 DNA reads TGTGCCAGCAGCCTAAACGGGGGGAACACCGGGGAGCTGTTTTTT. Translated: CASSLNGGNTGELFF.

The chain uses TRBV2 and TRBJ2-6; D is possibly TRBD1 (6 bases). Trimming removed 2 bases from V and 2 bases from J, with 7 bases in between. This CDR3 has 15 residues. Germline V lookup: CDR1 SNHLY, CDR2 FYNNEI. CDR3 sequence: CASSESGAGANVLTF. The CDR3 DNA follows: TGTGCCAGCAGTGAATCAGGGGCTGGGGCCAACGTCCTGACTTTC.

This chain joins TRBV30 and TRBJ1-1; tentative D call: TRBD1 (6 bases). CDR3 length: 13 amino acids. Germline V CDR1 and CDR2: GTSNPN, SVGIG (reference sequence). Trimming shortened V by 0 bases and J by 6 bases, and 11 bases separated the two germline ends. The CDR3 DNA is TGTGCCTGGAGTGTGGGAGGGGGGGCTGAAGCTTTCTTT. This sequence encodes CAWSVGGGAEAFF.